This TCR beta chain was found in a study of blood T cells in healthy people across ages. Study conclusions and caveats: Those diversity estimates obtained from one million T cells were thought to be underestimates. Among long-lived donors, naive CD4+ cells were more numerous and diversity higher than in aged donors. Possibly confounding the expanded clonotype changes was the fact that donor CMV status was unknown.

As for this clonotype: The antigen remains unidentified.

Germline-derived CDR1 and CDR2 are DFQATT and SNEGSKA (reference sequence). The V and J ends lost 6 bases and 4 bases respectively, with 15 bases between them. The CDR3 runs 13 residues. The authors ran a second PCR of about 7 to 11 cycles using a sample-barcoded 5' primer and a J-beta primer mix. Via MiXCR, TCRdb re-called the 5' RACE reads, giving one row per CDR3 protein. The sample has about 1.8 million distinct CDR3 sequences; roughly 49% are singletons. The source material was blood. The V gene is TRBV20-1, the J gene TRBJ2-5, with D possibly TRBD2 on 6 matching bases. The clonotype originates from a woman aged 40 to 49 in good health. Here the CDR3 reads CSAQTSFPETQYF. The CDR3, as DNA: TGCAGTGCCCAGACTAGTTTCCCAGAGACCCAGTACTTC.